Presented here are 29 T cell receptor beta chains from one specimen sequenced in a study of tumor and adjacent non-tumor tissue in lung cancer. The template was RNA from unsorted bulk tissue. The normal lung tissue was taken more than 3 cm from the tumor edge. The library came from three nested PCR rounds adapted from ARM-PCR protocols. TCRdb processed the multiplex PCR reads anew with MiXCR; each CDR3 protein has one entry. This sample has 75,000 to 90,000 distinct CDR3 sequences, with around 76% found just once. The material sequenced was distant non-tumor lung tissue. Receptor source: a woman between 45 and 65 years old with non-small cell lung cancer.

With regard to this clonotype: Because the CDR3 is missing its conserved closing phenylalanine or tryptophan, this is likely a read error. The rearrangement uses TRBV6-6 and TRBJ2-5; D assignment may be TRBD1 or TRBD2 (5 bases each). The CDR3 is 15 amino acids. Germline lookup yields CDR1 MNHNY and CDR2 SVGAGI (reference sequence). Trimming took 9 bases from V and 5 from J, leaving 22 bases between them. The CDR3 loop is CASSPRDPAGETQYL. CDR3 nucleotide sequence: TGTGCCAGTAGTCCCCGGGACCCAGCTGGGGAGACCCAGTACTTA.

Regarding this clonotype: The junction does not match germline at one end; this may be a read error. V and J are TRBV6-1 and TRBJ1-2; D possibly corresponds to TRBD1 (5 bases). The germline CDR1 and CDR2 sequences are MNHNS and SASEGT. CDR3 size: 14 residues. CDR3 amino acids: CPSSEIGGSVGYTF. DNA for the CDR3: TGTCCCAGCAGTGAAATCGGGGGATCCGTAGGCTACACCTTC.

The chain is built from TRBV29-1 and TRBJ1-1, with a weak D call TRBD1 (5 bases). The CDR3 spans 16 residues. Germline loops: CDR1 SQVTM, CDR2 ANQGSEA. V lost 1 base, J lost 6 bases, and 21 bases lay in between. The CDR3 coding sequence is TGCAGCGTTGAAGGGACACCGACCACTTTAGACTCTGAAGCTTTCTTT. Its protein product is CSVEGTPTTLDSEAFF.

About this clonotype: Since no conserved phenylalanine or tryptophan closes the CDR3, a read error is the likely cause. The V and J genes are TRBV11-2 and TRBJ2-1, with 9 nucleotides matching TRBD1. The CDR3 covers 16 residues. CDR1 and CDR2 (germline): SGHAT, FQNNGV. The junction had 19 bases not matched to a gene; V was cut back by 10 bases and J by 9 bases. The CDR3 DNA sequence: TGTGCCAATAGCTTGGAACCGGGACAGGGATTCACTGAGCAGTTCTTA. Its translation is CANSLEPGQGFTEQFL.

This clonotype was seen ten or more times. The chain joins TRBV29-1 to TRBJ2-7; no clear D. With 1 base removed from V and 7 bases from J, the gap between germline ends came to 14 bases. The CDR3 length is 13 residues. Germline lookup yields CDR1 SQVTM and CDR2 ANQGSEA. CDR3: CSVEGGDRLEQYF. CDR3 DNA: TGCAGCGTTGAAGGAGGTGATCGGTTGGAGCAGTACTTC.

The chain recombines TRBV6-5 with TRBJ1-1; 7 nucleotides align to TRBD1. CDR1 is MNHEY, CDR2 SVGAGI, per germline. The CDR3 is 14 residues long. V trimming: 7 bases; J trimming: 3 bases; junction bases outside the gene matches: 8. In DNA form, the CDR3 reads TGTGCCAGCATTGAGGGGGCGCTGGACACTGAAGCTTTCTTT. Protein: CASIEGALDTEAFF.

The chain has TRBV4-2 and TRBJ2-7; D unclear. From germline, CDR1 is LGHNA and CDR2 YNFKEQ. V was trimmed by 0 bases and J by 9 bases, leaving 18 bases between them. The CDR3 is made up of 15 amino acids. CDR3 loop: CASSQEYGGRAVQYF. In DNA, the CDR3 is TGTGCCAGCAGCCAAGAGTACGGCGGTAGGGCCGTGCAGTACTTC.

About this clonotype itself: The conserved closing phenylalanine or tryptophan is absent in this CDR3, likely reflecting a read error. The rearrangement uses TRBV10-3 and TRBJ2-2; weak D call: TRBD1 (5 bases). Germline CDR1 is ENHRY and CDR2 is SYGVKD. This CDR3 is built from 14 residues. V was cut by 3 bases and J by 4 bases, with 9 bases left in between. The CDR3 DNA reads as TGTGCCATCAGTGATGACAGTTCCACCGGGGAGCTGTTTATT. Its translation: CAISDDSSTGELFI.

As concerns this clonotype: The junction departs from germline at one end; a sequencing error may be responsible. In DNA, the CDR3 is TGTGCCAGCAGTTACTCGGGGAGCGGAAACACTCAGTACTTC. It translates to CASSYSGSGNTQYF. This rearrangement joins TRBV6-5 to TRBJ2-4; D may be TRBD2 (5 bases). This CDR3 has 14 residues. Germline lookup yields CDR1 MNHEY and CDR2 SVGAGI.

This clonotype was seen a single time. One junction end does not reproduce the germline sequence, and a read error may be involved. The chain combines TRBV5-1 with TRBJ1-2; no definite D call. In germline, CDR1 is SGHRS, CDR2 YFSETQ. This CDR3 region has 17 residues. Here the CDR3 DNA reads TGTGCCACCAGCTTAAACCCGGAACAGCCGTTTGTATCAGGCTACACCTTC. It yields the protein CATSLNPEQPFVSGYTF. The complete variable domain, with remaining parts taken from reference TRBV5-1 and TRBJ1-2, reads KAGVTQTPRYLIKTRGQQVTLSCSPISGHRSVSWYQQTPGQGLQFLFEYFSETQRNKGNFPGRFSGRQFSNSRSEMNVSTLELGDSALYLCATSLNPEQPFVSGYTFGSGTRLTVV.

In this sample, this clonotype turned up a few times. The chain employs TRBV4-1 and TRBJ2-7; the D gene is possibly TRBD2 (5 bases). Between the trimmed V and J ends, which lost 0 bases and 7 bases, there was a span of 13 bases. The CDR3 runs to 14 residues. Germline-derived CDR1 and CDR2 are MGHRA and YSYEKL. CDR3 sequence: CASSQDTGIWEQYF. The CDR3 DNA sequence: TGCGCCAGCAGCCAAGATACGGGAATCTGGGAGCAGTACTTC.

As concerns this clonotype: The germline gene is not matched at one end of the junction; a read error may be the cause. V and J are TRBV20-1 and TRBJ2-7; no clear D. This CDR3 is built from 14 residues. CDR1 and CDR2 from the germline V gene are DFQATT and SNEGSKA (reference sequence). Here the CDR3 reads CSARPPWPRYEQYF. For the CDR3, the DNA is TGTAGTGCTAGACCGCCATGGCCTAGATACGAGCAGTACTTC.

This clonotype has a single count. The CDR3 end shows no conserved phenylalanine or tryptophan, and so a read error is likely. The genes are TRBV6-5 and TRBJ2-3; D not resolved. This CDR3 has 11 amino acids. Germline-derived CDR1 and CDR2 are MNHEY and SVGAGI. The CDR3 here is CANSYYDTQYS. CDR3 bases: TGTGCCAACAGTTACTATGATACGCAGTATTCT.

This clonotype has just a few counts. The chain recombines TRBV2 with TRBJ2-7, with 8 positions matching TRBD1. J lost 2 bases, V lost 6 bases, and 6 bases had no gene match. Germline-derived CDR1 and CDR2 are SNHLY and FYNNEI. This CDR3 region has 14 residues. The CDR3 sequence: CASRATGVAYEQYF. The DNA of the CDR3 is TGTGCCAGCAGGGCGACAGGGGTCGCCTACGAGCAGTACTTC. Drawing the rest from reference TRBV2 and TRBJ2-7, the complete variable domain is EPEVTQTPSHQVTQMGQEVILRCVPISNHLYFYWYRQILGQKVEFLVSFYNNEISEKSEIFDDQFSVERPDGSNFTLKIRSTKLEDSAMYFCASRATGVAYEQYFGPGTRLTVT.

A word on this clonotype: One end of the junction fails to match germline, which may point to a read error. This chain joins TRBV10-2 and TRBJ2-3; D could derive from TRBD1 or TRBD2 (6 bases each). This CDR3 region has 19 residues. CDR1 is WSHSY and CDR2 is SAAADI in the germline V gene. The CDR3 bases are TGCGCTAGCAGTGAGACCCGCCCGGGGGCGGGAATACACATAGATACGCAGTATTTT. This encodes CASSETRPGAGIHIDTQYF.

A remark on this clonotype: The CDR3 end shows no conserved phenylalanine or tryptophan, and so a read error is likely. The limits of the CDR3 on the DNA are not certain, so only TCRdb's listed CDR3 is given. This chain uses TRBV6-1 with TRBJ1-6; the tabulated D call, TRBD1, remains unverified against the DNA. The CDR3 region is 14 residues in length, termini included. The germline CDR1 and CDR2 sequences are MNHNS and SASEGT. The CDR3 sequence is CASSEETGESPLHL.

As concerns this clonotype: A read error may produce the germline difference seen at one junction end. The chain is built from TRBV29-1 and TRBJ2-3; no reliable D call. The CDR3 is 11 amino acids. Germline V lookup: CDR1 SQVTM, CDR2 ANQGSEA. Here the CDR3 DNA reads TGCAGCGTTGAAGGCACAGACACGCAATATTTT. It encodes CSVEGTDTQYF.

As for this clonotype: The conserved final phenylalanine or tryptophan is absent from the CDR3, which likely points to a read error. This sequence joins TRBV6-2 or TRBV6-3 and TRBJ2-1; 7 positions match TRBD2. Germline V gene lookup returns CDR1 MNHEY and CDR2 SVGEGT. CDR3 length: 14 amino acids. J was trimmed by 2 bases and V by 9 bases; bases with no gene match: 7. The CDR3 DNA reads TGTGCCAGTATCGGCGGGAGCCCCTACAATGAGCAGTTCTTA. It encodes CASIGGSPYNEQFL.

CDR3 amino acids: CASIKRENGQYF. Here the CDR3 DNA reads TGTGCCAGCATCAAACGGGAGAACGGGCAGTACTTC. V and J are TRBV12-3 or TRBV12-4 and TRBJ2-7, with a weak D call TRBD2 (6 bases). This CDR3 is 12 amino acids long. Trimming left V 7 bases short and J 9 bases short, with 16 bases between.

This rearrangement joins TRBV20-1 to TRBJ2-2; D is tentatively TRBD1 or TRBD2 (5 bases each). The CDR3 is made up of 15 amino acids. V dropped 5 bases and J dropped 6 bases, with 19 bases sitting between them. Germline lookup yields CDR1 DFQATT and CDR2 SNEGSKA (reference sequence). Here the CDR3 DNA reads TGCAGTGCTTCCCCCCGGGACCCGAATGCCGGGGAGCTGTTTTTT. This encodes CSASPRDPNAGELFF.

Regarding this clonotype: One end of the junction is discordant with germline, which a read error may explain. The rearrangement joins TRBV24-1 to TRBJ2-6; TRBD2 might be the D (6 bases). CDR3 length: 12 amino acids. CDR1 is KGHDR, CDR2 SFDVKD, per germline. The CDR3 here is CAISDLNGGMTF. The CDR3 bases are TGTGCCATCAGTGATTTAAACGGCGGGATGACTTTC.

About this clonotype: One junction end disagrees with the germline gene, perhaps due to a read error. The V call is TRBV11-2, the J call TRBJ2-7; D is unclear. This CDR3 is 14 amino acids long. Germline values: CDR1 SGHAT, CDR2 FQNNGV. This CDR3 is CANSLNWSTNEQYF. CDR3 DNA sequence: TGTGCCAACAGCTTGAACTGGAGTACCAACGAGCAGTACTTC.

Worth noting for this clonotype: A junction end diverges from the germline sequence, so it may reflect a read error. The chain combines TRBV20-1 with TRBJ2-3; TRBD2 agrees at 15 bases. The CDR3 runs 18 residues. Germline CDR1 reads DFQATT; CDR2 reads SNEGSKA (reference sequence). The CDR3 sequence is CSARVVGLAGGSIDAQYF. The CDR3 DNA reads as TGCAGTGCTAGAGTTGTGGGACTAGCGGGGGGTAGCATAGATGCGCAGTATTTT.

This clonotype was counted many times. The chain couples TRBV5-1 to TRBJ1-2; perhaps TRBD1 as D (5 bases). CDR1 SGHRS and CDR2 YFSETQ come from the germline V gene. The CDR3 is 14 residues long. V gave up 4 bases and J gave up 3 bases, with 13 bases separating them. The DNA for the CDR3 is TGCGCCAGCAGCCTCACCGGGGCCGACTATGGCTACACCTTC. This gives the protein CASSLTGADYGYTF.

This rearrangement joins TRBV6-5 to TRBJ2-7; perhaps TRBD2 as D (6 bases). V was cut by 6 bases and J by 2 bases, with 14 bases left in between. The CDR3 has 14 residues. Germline values: CDR1 MNHEY, CDR2 SVGAGI. The CDR3 loop is CASRSREDAYEQYF. The CDR3, as DNA: TGTGCCAGCAGATCCAGGGAGGACGCCTACGAGCAGTACTTC.

The J gene is TRBJ2-1, the V gene TRBV4-1; D is perhaps TRBD2 (6 bases). The V gene's germline CDR1 is MGHRA and CDR2 YSYEKL. The length of the CDR3 is 14 residues. The V end was cut by 11 bases, the J end by 8 bases, with 22 bases between. CDR3 DNA sequence: TGCGCCTGCAATCCGGCGCCGGAGGGAGATGAGCAGTTCTTC. The encoded protein is CACNPAPEGDEQFF.

Comments on this clonotype: Relative to the germline gene, one junction end is altered; a read error may explain this. V and J are TRBV13 and TRBJ1-1; TRBD1 is a possible D gene (6 bases). Germline CDR1 and CDR2: PRHDT and FYEKMQ (reference sequence). The CDR3 consists of 16 residues. CDR3 amino acids: CASSSRLGQGFTETFF. As DNA, the CDR3 is TGTGCTAGCAGTTCCCGGTTAGGGCAGGGGTTCACTGAAACTTTCTTT.

Regarding this clonotype: The junction and the germline gene differ at one end; a read error may be behind it. The chain uses TRBV7-8 and TRBJ2-5; D may be TRBD2 (6 bases). Germline CDR1 SGHVS, CDR2 FQNEAQ. The CDR3 runs to 17 residues. Written as DNA, the CDR3 is TGTGCCAGCAACTTAGACCGGACGGGAGAGTCGGAAGAGACCCAGTACTTC. Encoded protein: CASNLDRTGESEETQYF.

As regards this clonotype: A much larger clone is a single base away; this may be a read error. This chain connects TRBV4-1 to TRBJ2-2, with TRBD2 matching 10 bases. The germline V gene encodes CDR1 MGHRA and CDR2 YSYEKL. The CDR3 is 21 residues long. V was pared by 3 bases and J by 0 bases, with 16 bases of the junction left unmatched. CDR3 loop: CASSQYEGPAGGPANTGELFF. The CDR3 DNA follows: TGCGCCAGCAGCCAGTACGAAGGACCAGCGGGAGGGCCCGCGAACACCGGGGAGCTGTTTTTT.